Sequencing of this T cell receptor (beta chain) was carried out in a study of CD8 T cells in Susac syndrome. RNA amounts of roughly 0.5 to 1 ug underwent reverse transcription with random hexamers. TCRdb passed the immunoSEQ multiplex PCR reads through MiXCR, listing each CDR3 protein once. The data show about 200,000 distinct CDR3 sequences, 90% to 95% seen once. Trimming removed 6 bases from V and 4 bases from J, with 13 bases in between. CDR3 size: 14 residues. From germline, CDR1 is SEHNR and CDR2 FQNEAQ (reference sequence). This TCR came from a human donor in good health. The gene calls are TRBV7-9 and TRBJ2-4; D possibly corresponds to TRBD1 (5 bases). The sequencing sample was made of CD4+ T cells from PBMCs. In DNA, the CDR3 is TGTGCCAGCAGTCAAGGGGAAGAAAAAAACATTCAGTACTTC. Residues: CASSQGEEKNIQYF.